Many counts were recorded for the clone carrying this T cell receptor (beta chain). Its antigen is as yet unknown. Noted time point: patch test 3, about 24 weeks after DPC sensitization. As for treatment: therapeutic diphenylcyclopropenone sensitization with weekly scalp DPC. This sample stems from a study of human T cells and chemical hapten exposure. Study-level background: Among samples, TCR yields varied mainly because of small differences in pooled library volume. Study-wide results and limits: No change in TCRs above 1 in 1000 frequency was produced by DPC sensitization. Relative to control repertoires, expanded TCRs gave rise to significantly more large CDR3 similarity clusters.

In germline, CDR1 is LGHDT, CDR2 YNNKEL (reference sequence). This CDR3 contains 16 residues. The V gene end was trimmed by 4 bases and the J gene end by 5 bases; junction bases not matched to a gene: 12. TCRdb re-called the RACE reads through MiXCR, storing one row per CDR3 protein. The table has about 90,000 distinct CDR3 sequences, roughly 10% seen once. The chain is built from TRBV3-1 and TRBJ1-1; 8 bases fit TRBD1. The source of this sequence is a woman between 25 and 40 years old with alopecia areata. Some clones in this sample may be carry-over from other donors' samples. Source: whole blood, taken in connection with sensitization to the hapten diphenylcyclopropenone (DPC). The CDR3 sequence: CASSPIKGQGTTEAFF. In DNA, the CDR3 is TGTGCCAGCAGCCCCATAAAAGGACAGGGAACGACTGAAGCTTTCTTT.